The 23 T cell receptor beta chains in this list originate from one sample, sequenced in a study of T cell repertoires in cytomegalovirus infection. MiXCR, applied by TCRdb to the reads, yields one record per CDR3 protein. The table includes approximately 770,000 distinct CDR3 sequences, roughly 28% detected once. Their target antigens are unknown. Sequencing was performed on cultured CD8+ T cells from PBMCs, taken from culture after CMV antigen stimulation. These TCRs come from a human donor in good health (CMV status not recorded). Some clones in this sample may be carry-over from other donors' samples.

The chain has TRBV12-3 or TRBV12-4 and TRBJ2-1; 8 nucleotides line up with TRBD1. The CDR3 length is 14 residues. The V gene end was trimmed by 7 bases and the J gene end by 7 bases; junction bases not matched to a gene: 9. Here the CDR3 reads CASTSPQGGNEQFF. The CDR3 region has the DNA TGTGCCAGCACCTCCCCACAGGGGGGAAATGAGCAGTTCTTC.

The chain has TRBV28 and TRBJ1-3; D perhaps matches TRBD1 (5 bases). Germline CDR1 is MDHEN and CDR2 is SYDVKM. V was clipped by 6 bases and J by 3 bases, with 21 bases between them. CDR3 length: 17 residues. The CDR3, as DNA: TGTGCCAGCAGCAACGAGGTGGGCAGGGTTTATGGAAACACCATATATTTT. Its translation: CASSNEVGRVYGNTIYF. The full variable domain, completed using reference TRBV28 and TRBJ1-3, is DVKVTQSSRYLVKRTGEKVFLECVQDMDHENMFWYRQDPGLGLRLIYFSYDVKMKEKGDIPEGYSVSREKKERFSLILESASTNQTSMYLCASSNEVGRVYGNTIYFGEGSWLTVV.

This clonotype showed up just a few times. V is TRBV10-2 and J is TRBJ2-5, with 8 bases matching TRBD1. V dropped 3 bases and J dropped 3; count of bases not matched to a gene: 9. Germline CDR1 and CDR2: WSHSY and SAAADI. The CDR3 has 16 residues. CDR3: CASSDSRTGWKETQYF. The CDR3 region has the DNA TGCGCCAGCAGTGACTCGAGGACAGGGTGGAAAGAGACCCAGTACTTC.

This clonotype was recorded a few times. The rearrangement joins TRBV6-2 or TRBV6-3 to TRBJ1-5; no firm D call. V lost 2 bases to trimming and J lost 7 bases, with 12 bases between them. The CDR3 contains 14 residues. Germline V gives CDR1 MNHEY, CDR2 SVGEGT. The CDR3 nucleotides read TGTGCCAGCAGTTACGGGGAGGTTGTCCAGCCCCAGCATTTT. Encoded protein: CASSYGEVVQPQHF.

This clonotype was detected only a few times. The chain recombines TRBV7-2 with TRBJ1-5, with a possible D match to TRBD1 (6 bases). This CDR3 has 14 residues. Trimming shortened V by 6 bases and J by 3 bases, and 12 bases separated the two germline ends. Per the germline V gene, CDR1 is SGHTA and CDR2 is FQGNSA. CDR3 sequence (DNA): TGTGCCAGCAGGTTCGGGGGCTTCAATCAGCCCCAGCATTTT. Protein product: CASRFGGFNQPQHF.

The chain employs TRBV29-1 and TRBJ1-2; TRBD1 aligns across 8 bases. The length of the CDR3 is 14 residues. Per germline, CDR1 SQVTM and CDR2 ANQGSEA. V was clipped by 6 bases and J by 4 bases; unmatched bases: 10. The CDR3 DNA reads TGCAGCGTCCGAGCCGGGACAGGACGCTATGGCTACACCTTC. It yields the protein CSVRAGTGRYGYTF.

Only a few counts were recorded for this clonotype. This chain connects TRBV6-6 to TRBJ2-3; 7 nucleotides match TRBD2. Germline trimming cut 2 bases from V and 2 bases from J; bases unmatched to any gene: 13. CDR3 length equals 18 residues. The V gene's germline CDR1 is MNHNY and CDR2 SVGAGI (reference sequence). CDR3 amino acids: CASSYRAARGSYTDTQYF. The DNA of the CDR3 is TGTGCCAGCAGTTACCGAGCCGCGCGGGGGAGCTACACAGATACGCAGTATTTT.

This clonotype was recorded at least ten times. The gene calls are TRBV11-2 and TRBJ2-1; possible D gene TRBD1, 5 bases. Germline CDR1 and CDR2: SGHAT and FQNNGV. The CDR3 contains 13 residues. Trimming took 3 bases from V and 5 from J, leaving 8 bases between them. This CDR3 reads CASSFWTNNEQFF. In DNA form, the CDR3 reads TGTGCCAGCAGCTTTTGGACAAACAATGAGCAGTTCTTC.

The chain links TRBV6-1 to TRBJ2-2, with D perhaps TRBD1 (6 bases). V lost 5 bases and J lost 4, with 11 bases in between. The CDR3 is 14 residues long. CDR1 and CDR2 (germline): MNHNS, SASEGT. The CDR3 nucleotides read TGTGCCAGCAGTTTGGGACAAGCCACCGGGGAGCTGTTTTTT. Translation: CASSLGQATGELFF.

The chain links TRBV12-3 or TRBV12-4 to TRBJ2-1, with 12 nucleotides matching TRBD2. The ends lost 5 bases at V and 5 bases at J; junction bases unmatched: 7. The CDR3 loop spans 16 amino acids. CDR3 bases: TGTGCCAGCAGTCCCCCTGGACTAGCGGGGCACAATGAGCAGTTCTTC. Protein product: CASSPPGLAGHNEQFF.

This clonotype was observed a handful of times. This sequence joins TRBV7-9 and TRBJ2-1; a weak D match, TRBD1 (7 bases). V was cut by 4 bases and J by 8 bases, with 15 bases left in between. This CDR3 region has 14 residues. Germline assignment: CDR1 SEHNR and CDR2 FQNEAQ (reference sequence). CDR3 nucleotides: TGTGCCAGCAGCTCGGGTATCAGGGGGGATGAGCAGTTCTTC. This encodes CASSSGIRGDEQFF. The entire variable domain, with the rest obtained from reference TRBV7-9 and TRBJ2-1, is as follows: DTGVSQNPRHKITKRGQNVTFRCDPISEHNRLYWYRQTLGQGPEFLTYFQNEAQLEKSRLLSDRFSAERPKGSFSTLEIQRTEQGDSAMYLCASSSGIRGDEQFFGPGTRLTVL.

The CDR3 here is CASSLSRAHEQYV. The CDR3 coding sequence is TGTGCCAGCAGCTTAAGCAGGGCCCACGAGCAGTACGTC. The rearrangement uses TRBV7-8 and TRBJ2-7; tentatively, D is TRBD1 (5 bases). The germline CDR1 and CDR2 sequences are SGHVS and FQNEAQ. Between the trimmed V and J ends, which lost 2 bases and 5 bases, there was a span of 10 bases. The CDR3 totals 13 residues.

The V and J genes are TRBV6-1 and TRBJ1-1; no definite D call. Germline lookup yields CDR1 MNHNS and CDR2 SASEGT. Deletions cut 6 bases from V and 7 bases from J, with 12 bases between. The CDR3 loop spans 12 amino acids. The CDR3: CASRVGRSEAFF. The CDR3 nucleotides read TGTGCCAGCAGAGTGGGAAGAAGTGAAGCTTTCTTT.

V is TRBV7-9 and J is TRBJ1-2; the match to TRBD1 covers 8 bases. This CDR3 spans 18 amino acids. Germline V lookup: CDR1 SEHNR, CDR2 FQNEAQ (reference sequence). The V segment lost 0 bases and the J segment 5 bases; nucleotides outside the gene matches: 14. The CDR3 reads CASSLAAPRLQGEYGYTF. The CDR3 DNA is TGTGCCAGCAGCTTAGCGGCCCCCCGCCTACAGGGGGAATATGGCTACACCTTC.

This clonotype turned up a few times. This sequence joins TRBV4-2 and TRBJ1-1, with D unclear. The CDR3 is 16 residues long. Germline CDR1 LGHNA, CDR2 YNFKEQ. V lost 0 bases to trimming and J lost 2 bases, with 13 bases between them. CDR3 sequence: CASSQELAAVNTEAFF. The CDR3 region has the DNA TGTGCCAGCAGCCAAGAACTCGCAGCTGTTAACACTGAAGCTTTCTTT.

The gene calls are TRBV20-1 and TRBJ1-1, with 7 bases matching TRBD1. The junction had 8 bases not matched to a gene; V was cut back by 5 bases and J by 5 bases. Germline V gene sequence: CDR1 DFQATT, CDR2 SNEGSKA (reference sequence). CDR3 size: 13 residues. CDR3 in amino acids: CSAFPQGFTEAFF. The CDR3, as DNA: TGCAGTGCTTTCCCACAGGGGTTTACTGAAGCTTTCTTT.

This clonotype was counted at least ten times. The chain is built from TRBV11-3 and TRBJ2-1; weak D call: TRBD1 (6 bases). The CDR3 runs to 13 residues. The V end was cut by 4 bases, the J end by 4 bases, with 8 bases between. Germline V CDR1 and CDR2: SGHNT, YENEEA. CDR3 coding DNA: TGTGCCAGCAGCTCGGACAGATACAATGAGCAGTTCTTC. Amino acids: CASSSDRYNEQFF. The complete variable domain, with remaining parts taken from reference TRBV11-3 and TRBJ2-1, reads EAGVVQSPRYKIIEKKQPVAFWCNPISGHNTLYWYLQNLGQGPELLIRYENEEAVDDSQLPKDRFSAERLKGVDSTLKIQPAELGDSAVYLCASSSDRYNEQFFGPGTRLTVL.

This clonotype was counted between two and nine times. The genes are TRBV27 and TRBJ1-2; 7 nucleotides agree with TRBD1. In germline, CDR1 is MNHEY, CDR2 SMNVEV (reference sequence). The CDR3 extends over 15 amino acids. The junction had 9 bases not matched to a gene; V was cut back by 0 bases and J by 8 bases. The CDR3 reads CASSLSPGGFQGYTF. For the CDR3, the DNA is TGTGCCAGCAGTTTATCGCCAGGGGGGTTTCAAGGCTACACCTTC.

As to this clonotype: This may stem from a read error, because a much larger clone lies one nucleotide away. The CDR3 DNA reads as TGTGCCAGCAGCTTCGCTCCCAGGAGATACATCAATGAGCAGTTCTTC. Its translation: CASSFAPRRYINEQFF. V and J are TRBV7-9 and TRBJ2-1; D gene unclear. CDR3 length: 16 amino acids. Between the trimmed V and J ends, which lost 3 bases and 6 bases, there was a span of 18 bases. Looked up from germline, CDR1 is SEHNR and CDR2 is FQNEAQ (reference sequence).

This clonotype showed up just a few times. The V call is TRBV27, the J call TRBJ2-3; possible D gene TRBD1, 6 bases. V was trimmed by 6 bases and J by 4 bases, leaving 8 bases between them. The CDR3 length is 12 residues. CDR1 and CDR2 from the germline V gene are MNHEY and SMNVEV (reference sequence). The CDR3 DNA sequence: TGTGCCAGCAGCCGGACAGCAGATACGCAGTATTTT. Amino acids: CASSRTADTQYF.

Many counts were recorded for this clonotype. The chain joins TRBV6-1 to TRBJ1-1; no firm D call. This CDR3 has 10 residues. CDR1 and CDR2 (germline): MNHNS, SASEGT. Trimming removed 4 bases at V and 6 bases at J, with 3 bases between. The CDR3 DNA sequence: TGTGCCAGCAGTGCCCCTGAAGCTTTCTTT. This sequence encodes CASSAPEAFF.

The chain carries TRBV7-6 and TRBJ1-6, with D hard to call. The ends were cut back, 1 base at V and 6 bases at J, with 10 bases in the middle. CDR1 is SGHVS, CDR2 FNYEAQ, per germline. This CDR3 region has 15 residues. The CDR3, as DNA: TGTGCCAGCAGCTTAGGAGGGCTGGGTAATTCACCCCTCCACTTT. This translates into CASSLGGLGNSPLHF. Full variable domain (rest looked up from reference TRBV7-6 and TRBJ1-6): GAGVSQSPRYKVTKRGQDVALRCDPISGHVSLYWYRQALGQGPEFLTYFNYEAQQDKSGLPNDRFSAERPEGSISTLTIQRTEQRDSAMYRCASSLGGLGNSPLHFGNGTRLTVT.

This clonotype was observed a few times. The CDR3 spells CASSSRDRIYEQYV. Here the CDR3 DNA reads TGTGCCAGCAGCTCACGGGACAGGATCTACGAGCAGTACGTC. The chain has TRBV7-4 and TRBJ2-7; 8 positions match TRBD1. Germline V lookup: CDR1 SGHVT, CDR2 SQSDAQ. Trimming cost V 4 bases and J 3 bases; bases outside gene matches: 5. The CDR3 runs 14 residues.